This TCR beta chain was recorded in a study of blood T cell repertoires in COVID-19. As for the study in general: Some COVID-19 samples were acute and others convalescent; all came from the United States, Italy and Spain. T cells, B-cell-depleted T cells, or PBMCs supplied cDNA or gDNA.

In the authors' workflow: Counts of nucleated cells, estimated from reference gene primer amplification, were obtained. This table comes from immunoSEQ multiplex PCR, and its TCRdb copy is limited to in-frame clones, with some not included. That table supplies the V and J calls and clone size; D and trimming were determined from the DNA. The table lists 650,000 to 800,000 clones, over 80% of them singletons. The CDR3 is 15 residues long. Germline loops: CDR1 MDHEN, CDR2 SYDVKM. J was trimmed by 4 bases and V by 5 bases; bases with no gene match: 7. Sequencing input: peripheral blood. This chain joins TRBV28 and TRBJ1-2; 10 nucleotides align to TRBD1. This sequence was found in a woman aged 18-29 years with acute or convalescent COVID-19. CDR3 amino acids: CASSNPGQGTYGYTF. DNA for the CDR3: TGTGCCAGCAGTAACCCGGGACAGGGGACCTATGGCTACACCTTC.